Presented here are 18 T cell receptor beta chains from one specimen sequenced in a study of breast tumors, draining lymph nodes, adjacent tissues. TCRdb re-called the multiplex PCR reads through MiXCR, storing one row per CDR3 protein. The table records about 200,000 distinct CDR3 sequences, roughly 29% of them present only once. Samples came from axillary lymph nodes draining the breast cancer. Source material: axillary lymph node tissue. These receptors came from a female donor with breast cancer. Some clones in this sample may be carry-over from other donors' samples.

The chain recombines TRBV29-1 with TRBJ1-4, with 8 bases identical to TRBD1. From germline, CDR1 is SQVTM and CDR2 ANQGSEA. The J segment lost 7 bases and the V segment lost 7 bases, leaving 5 bases of the junction unmatched. The CDR3 extends over 12 amino acids. The CDR3 loop reads CSATGVGEKLFF. CDR3 nucleotides: TGCAGCGCGACAGGGGTGGGTGAAAAACTGTTTTTT.

This clonotype was counted at least ten times. A junction boundary mismatches the germline segment, possibly from a read error. The chain has TRBV9 and TRBJ2-5; D possibly corresponds to TRBD2 (5 bases). CDR1 is SGDLS and CDR2 is YYNGEE in the germline V gene. The CDR3 spans 14 residues. The CDR3 spells CASSLGAEQETQSF. In DNA form, the CDR3 reads TGTGCCAGCAGCTTGGGAGCAGAACAAGAGACCCAGTCCTTC. The full variable domain, rest sourced from reference TRBV9 and TRBJ2-5, is DSGVTQTPKHLITATGQRVTLRCSPRSGDLSVYWYQQSLDQGLQFLIQYYNGEERAKGNILERFSAQQFPDLHSELNLSSLELGDSALYFCASSLGAEQETQSFGPGTRLLVL.

For this clonotype: The missing conserved phenylalanine or tryptophan at the end of this CDR3 makes a read error likely. CDR3 protein: CASSRLGTSGRTTQYL. Written as DNA, the CDR3 is TGTGCCAGCAGCCGACTCGGGACTAGCGGGAGAACGACCCAGTACCTC. The chain joins TRBV27 to TRBJ2-5, with 14 positions matching TRBD2. The CDR3 is 16 amino acids. The V gene end was trimmed by 6 bases and the J gene end by 7 bases; junction bases not matched to a gene: 10. Germline V gene lookup returns CDR1 MNHEY and CDR2 SMNVEV (reference sequence).

This clonotype was recorded at least ten times. A much larger clone sits a single nucleotide away, making a read error possible. The chain carries TRBV20-1 and TRBJ1-6; D is unresolved. The CDR3 runs to 12 residues. Germline assignment: CDR1 DFQATT and CDR2 SNEGSKA (reference sequence). CDR3 in amino acids: CSATTGYSPPHF. CDR3 bases: TGCAGTGCTACCACGGGTTATTCACCCCCCCACTTT.

This clonotype has ten or more counts. V usage is TRBV5-1 and J usage is TRBJ1-2, with TRBD1 identical over 8 bases. Germline V CDR1 and CDR2: SGHRS, YFSETQ. With V trimmed by 3 bases and J by 2 bases, 3 bases remained unmatched. There are 14 residues in the CDR3. CDR3 DNA sequence: TGCGCCAGCAGCTGGGACAGGCCCAACTATGGCTACACCTTC. This gives the protein CASSWDRPNYGYTF. Supplemented by reference TRBV5-1 and TRBJ1-2, the full variable domain reads KAGVTQTPRYLIKTRGQQVTLSCSPISGHRSVSWYQQTPGQGLQFLFEYFSETQRNKGNFPGRFSGRQFSNSRSEMNVSTLELGDSALYLCASSWDRPNYGYTFGSGTRLTVV.

This clonotype was observed at least ten times. The chain's CDR3 is CASSWDGSGSYEQYF. The CDR3 DNA follows: TGCGCCAGCAGCTGGGACGGATCCGGCTCCTACGAGCAGTACTTC. The rearrangement links TRBV5-1 to TRBJ2-7; TRBD1 or TRBD2 may be the D gene (5 bases each). This CDR3 spans 15 amino acids. Germline V lookup: CDR1 SGHRS, CDR2 YFSETQ. Trimming removed 3 bases at V and 0 bases at J, with 13 bases between. Full variable domain (missing parts from reference TRBV5-1 and TRBJ2-7): KAGVTQTPRYLIKTRGQQVTLSCSPISGHRSVSWYQQTPGQGLQFLFEYFSETQRNKGNFPGRFSGRQFSNSRSEMNVSTLELGDSALYLCASSWDGSGSYEQYFGPGTRLTVT.

This clonotype was recorded many times. The gene calls are TRBV7-8 and TRBJ1-2; D might be TRBD1 (6 bases). V gave up 3 bases and J gave up 0 bases, with 11 bases separating them. The CDR3 length is 15 residues. CDR1 is SGHVS and CDR2 is FQNEAQ in the germline V gene. CDR3 region: CASSFDRRANYGYTF. Here the CDR3 DNA reads TGTGCCAGCAGCTTCGACAGGAGGGCTAACTATGGCTACACCTTC.

This clonotype came up many times. The V call is TRBV5-1, the J call TRBJ2-6; D is perhaps TRBD1 (6 bases). Deletions cut 2 bases from V and 2 bases from J, with 8 bases between. Germline V lookup: CDR1 SGHRS, CDR2 YFSETQ. The CDR3 covers 15 residues. The CDR3 region is CASSFTGTGANVLTF. CDR3 nucleotide sequence: TGCGCCAGCAGCTTTACAGGGACTGGGGCCAACGTCCTGACTTTC.

This clonotype was recorded once. The CDR3 here is CASSHEGRVSPLHF. CDR3 DNA sequence: TGTGCCAGCAGTCATGAGGGCCGGGTTTCACCCCTCCACTTT. This chain uses TRBV7-2 with TRBJ1-6; D gene ambiguous. V dropped 6 bases and J dropped 9 bases, with 15 bases sitting between them. Germline V gene sequence: CDR1 SGHTA, CDR2 FQGNSA. The CDR3 is made up of 14 amino acids. The full variable domain, completed using reference TRBV7-2 and TRBJ1-6, is GAGVSQSPSNKVTEKGKDVELRCDPISGHTALYWYRQSLGQGLEFLIYFQGNSAPDKSGLPSDRFSAERTGGSVSTLTIQRTQQEDSAVYLCASSHEGRVSPLHFGNGTRLTVT.

This clonotype was counted ten times or more. This chain links TRBV4-3 with TRBJ2-5; 10 nucleotides align to TRBD2. Germline trimming cut 1 base from V and 2 bases from J; bases unmatched to any gene: 4. The CDR3 has 16 amino acids. CDR1 LGHNA and CDR2 YSLEER come from the germline V gene. The CDR3 DNA reads as TGCGCCAGCAGCCAAGGGCTAGCGGGAGCTCAAGAGACCCAGTACTTC. This codes for CASSQGLAGAQETQYF.

This clonotype has a count of ten or more. The chain employs TRBV5-5 and TRBJ1-2; a weak D match, TRBD1 (5 bases). The CDR3 covers 14 residues. Germline V gives CDR1 SGHKS, CDR2 YYEKEE (reference sequence). The V gene lost 4 bases and the J gene lost 2 bases, with 12 bases spanning the gap. CDR3 nucleotide sequence: TGTGCCAGCAGCGCGGGGCGGGGAAACTATGGCTACACCTTC. Translation: CASSAGRGNYGYTF.

This clonotype has only a few counts. A much larger clone lies a single base off, so this may be a read error. The conserved final phenylalanine or tryptophan is absent from the CDR3, which likely points to a read error. V usage is TRBV19 and J usage is TRBJ2-1; TRBD2 matches at 7 bases. This CDR3 contains 16 residues. V shed 5 bases, J shed 2 bases, and the junction held 9 bases outside the gene matches. The germline V gene has CDR1 LNHDA and CDR2 SQIVND (reference sequence). The CDR3 nucleotides are TGTGCCAGTAGTGGACCTGGGGGGACTACCTACAATGAGCAGTTCTCC. Protein product: CASSGPGGTTYNEQFS.

The chain is built from TRBV6-5 and TRBJ1-1, with a possible D match to TRBD1 (6 bases). CDR3 length equals 14 residues. Germline V gene sequence: CDR1 MNHEY, CDR2 SVGAGI. V was cut by 8 bases and J by 0 bases, with 13 bases left in between. Here the CDR3 reads CASWRGVMNTEAFF. CDR3 sequence (DNA): TGTGCCAGCTGGAGGGGGGTTATGAACACTGAAGCTTTCTTT.

This clonotype was picked up a small number of times. Since a much larger clone is just one base distant, this may be a read error. The V call is TRBV7-2, the J call TRBJ2-5, with 8 bases lining up with TRBD2. The V gene end was trimmed by 4 bases and the J gene end by 5 bases; junction bases not matched to a gene: 9. From germline, CDR1 is SGHTA and CDR2 FQGNSA. This CDR3 is built from 15 residues. The chain's CDR3 is CASSSYGRGEETQYF. The CDR3 DNA reads TGTGCCAGCAGCTCATACGGGAGGGGAGAGGAGACCCAGTACTTC.

This clonotype was detected ten times or more. The chain has TRBV7-3 and TRBJ2-1; 9 nucleotides line up with TRBD2. The V segment lost 5 bases and the J segment 7 bases; nucleotides outside the gene matches: 9. This CDR3 has 15 residues. CDR1 is SGHTA, CDR2 FQGTGA, per germline. CDR3 sequence reads: CASSPLAGVRNEQFF. DNA for the CDR3: TGTGCCAGCAGCCCTTTAGCGGGGGTGAGGAATGAGCAGTTCTTC.

This clonotype came up a few times. This may be a read error, as it is one base from a much larger clone. The chain uses TRBV7-6 and TRBJ2-3, with 8 bases lining up with TRBD2. This CDR3 contains 17 residues. CDR1 and CDR2 (germline): SGHVS, FNYEAQ. CDR3 coding DNA: TGTGCCAGCAGCTTATTGATCGCGGGGGGAAACACAGATCCGCAGTATTTT. It translates to CASSLLIAGGNTDPQYF.

The chain recombines TRBV6-2 or TRBV6-3 with TRBJ1-3; possibly TRBD1 for D (5 bases). Trimming took 4 bases from V and 7 from J, leaving 11 bases between them. Germline V gene lookup returns CDR1 MNHEY and CDR2 SVGEGT. The CDR3 covers 13 residues. This CDR3 is CASSSGWGNTIYF. Here the CDR3 DNA reads TGTGCCAGCAGTTCCGGATGGGGGAACACCATATATTTT.

At least ten counts were recorded for this clonotype. V is TRBV27 and J is TRBJ2-5; weak D call: TRBD1 (5 bases). The V gene's germline CDR1 is MNHEY and CDR2 SMNVEV (reference sequence). V was shortened by 3 bases and J by 5 bases, with 13 bases between the two germline ends. This CDR3 has 14 residues. This CDR3 is CASSFVGPGETQYF. In nucleotides, the CDR3 is TGTGCCAGCAGTTTTGTAGGGCCAGGGGAGACCCAGTACTTC.